Listed here is a single TCR beta chain. Antigen: not known. This record belongs to a study of cytomegalovirus exposure and HLA in healthy donors. Study as a whole: An analysis done earlier identified almost 120 million unique TCR beta sequences from about 180 million T cells.

Study-level results: Among donors in an Asian-associated ancestry cluster, a later analysis reportedly found fewer N-insertions than the roughly 610-donor mean. In a later analysis, at a false discovery rate of 0.05, some 15,000 TCR beta sequences were associated with HLA alleles. Likely technical artifact: a cluster of highly shared sequence variants.

The PCR contained 60 Vbeta and 13 Jbeta primers. Here immunoSEQ multiplex PCR was the method, and the copy in TCRdb shows in-frame clones only, minus some. The repertoire holds 130,000 or so clones, with around 78% as singletons. Specimen: PBMCs. The clonotype comes from a woman in her 40s in good health and CMV-seronegative.

In nucleotides, the CDR3 is TGTGCCAGCAGCTTGGAAGGGGTATCCTACGAGCAGTACTTC. It is translated as CASSLEGVSYEQYF. The genes are TRBV5-4 and TRBJ2-7; the D gene is possibly TRBD1 (5 bases). Germline CDR1 SGHNT, CDR2 YYREEE (reference sequence). The CDR3 runs to 14 residues. Deletions cut 0 bases from V and 1 base from J, with 8 bases between.